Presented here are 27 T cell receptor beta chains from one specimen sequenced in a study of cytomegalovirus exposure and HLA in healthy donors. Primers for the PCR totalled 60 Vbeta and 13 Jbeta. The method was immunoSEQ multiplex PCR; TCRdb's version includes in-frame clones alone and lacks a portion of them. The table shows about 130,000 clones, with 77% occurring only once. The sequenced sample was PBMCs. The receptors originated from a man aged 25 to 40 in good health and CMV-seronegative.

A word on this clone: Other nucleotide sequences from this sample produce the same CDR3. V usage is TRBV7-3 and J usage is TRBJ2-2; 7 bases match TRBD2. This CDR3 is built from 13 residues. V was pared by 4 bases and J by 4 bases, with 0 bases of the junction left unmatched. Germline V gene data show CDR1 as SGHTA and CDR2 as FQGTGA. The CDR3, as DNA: TGTGCCAGCAGCTCGGGGGGCACCGGGGAGCTGTTTTTT. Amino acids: CASSSGGTGELFF.

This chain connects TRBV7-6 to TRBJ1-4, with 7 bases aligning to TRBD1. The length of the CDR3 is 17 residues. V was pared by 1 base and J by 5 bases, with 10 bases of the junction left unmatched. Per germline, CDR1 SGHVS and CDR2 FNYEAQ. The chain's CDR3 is CASSLDLGGQSNEKLFF. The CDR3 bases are TGTGCCAGCAGCTTAGACCTAGGGGGCCAGTCGAATGAAAAACTGTTTTTT.

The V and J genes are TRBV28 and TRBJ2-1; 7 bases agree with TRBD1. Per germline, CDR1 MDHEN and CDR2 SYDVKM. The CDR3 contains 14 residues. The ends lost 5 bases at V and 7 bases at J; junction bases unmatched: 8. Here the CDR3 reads CASSLGQRRNEQFF. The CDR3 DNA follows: TGTGCCAGCAGTCTGGGACAGAGGCGGAATGAGCAGTTCTTC.

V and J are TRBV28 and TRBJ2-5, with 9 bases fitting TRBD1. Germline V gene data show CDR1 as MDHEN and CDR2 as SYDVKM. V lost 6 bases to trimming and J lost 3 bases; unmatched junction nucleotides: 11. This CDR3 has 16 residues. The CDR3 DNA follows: TGTGCCAGCAGCCGACACGGGACAGGGTATGAAGAGACCCAGTACTTC. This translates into CASSRHGTGYEETQYF.

The CDR3 here is CASSLDGTGRLGYTF. As DNA, the CDR3 is TGCGCCAGCAGCTTGGACGGGACAGGGCGGCTTGGCTACACCTTC. This sequence joins TRBV5-1 and TRBJ1-2, with 9 nucleotides matching TRBD1. The length of the CDR3 is 15 residues. V lost 0 bases and J lost 7; bases outside the gene matches: 7. CDR1 is SGHRS, CDR2 YFSETQ, per germline.

CDR3 sequence reads: CASSVSSGFTYEQYF. CDR3 DNA: TGTGCCAGCAGCGTCTCTAGCGGGTTCACCTACGAGCAGTACTTC. The chain recombines TRBV9 with TRBJ2-7; TRBD2 matches at 8 bases. This CDR3 contains 15 residues. CDR1 is SGDLS, CDR2 YYNGEE, per germline. After removal of 2 bases from V and 2 bases from J, the junction contained 6 bases not matched to a gene.

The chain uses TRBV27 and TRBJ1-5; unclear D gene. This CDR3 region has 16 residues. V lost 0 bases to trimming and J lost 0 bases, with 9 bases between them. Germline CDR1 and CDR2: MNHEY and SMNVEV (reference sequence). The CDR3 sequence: CASSLSMGYSNQPQHF. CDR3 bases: TGTGCCAGCAGTTTATCGATGGGCTATAGCAATCAGCCCCAGCATTTT.

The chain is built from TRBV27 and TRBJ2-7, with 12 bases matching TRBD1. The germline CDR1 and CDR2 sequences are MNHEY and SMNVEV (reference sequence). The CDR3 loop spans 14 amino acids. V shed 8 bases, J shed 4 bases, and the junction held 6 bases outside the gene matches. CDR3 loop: CASGTGQGAYEQYF. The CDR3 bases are TGTGCCAGCGGTACGGGACAGGGGGCGTACGAGCAGTACTTC.

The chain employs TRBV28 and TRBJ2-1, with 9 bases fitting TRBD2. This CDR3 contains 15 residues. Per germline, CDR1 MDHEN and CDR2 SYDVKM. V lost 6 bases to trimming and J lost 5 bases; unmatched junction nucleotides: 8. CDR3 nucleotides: TGTGCCAGCAGATACAGGACTAGCGATCACAATGAGCAGTTCTTC. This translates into CASRYRTSDHNEQFF.

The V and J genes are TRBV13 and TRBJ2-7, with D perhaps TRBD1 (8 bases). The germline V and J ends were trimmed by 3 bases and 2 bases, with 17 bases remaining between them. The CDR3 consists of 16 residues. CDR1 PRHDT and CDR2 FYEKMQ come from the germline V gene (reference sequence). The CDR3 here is CASSFGQGGTTYEQYF. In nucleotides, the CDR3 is TGTGCCAGCAGCTTTGGACAGGGCGGGACTACCTACGAGCAGTACTTC.

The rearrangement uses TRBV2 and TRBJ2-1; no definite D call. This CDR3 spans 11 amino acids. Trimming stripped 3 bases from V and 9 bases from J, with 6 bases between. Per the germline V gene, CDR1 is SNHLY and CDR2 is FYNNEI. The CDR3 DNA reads TGTGCCAGCAGTGAGGGCATTGAGCAGTTCTTC. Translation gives CASSEGIEQFF.

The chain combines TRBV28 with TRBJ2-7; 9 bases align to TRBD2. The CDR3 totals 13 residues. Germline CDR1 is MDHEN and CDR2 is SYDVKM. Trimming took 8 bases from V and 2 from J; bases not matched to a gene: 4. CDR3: CASGLAGPYEQYF. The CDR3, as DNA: TGTGCCAGCGGGCTAGCGGGGCCCTACGAGCAGTACTTC.

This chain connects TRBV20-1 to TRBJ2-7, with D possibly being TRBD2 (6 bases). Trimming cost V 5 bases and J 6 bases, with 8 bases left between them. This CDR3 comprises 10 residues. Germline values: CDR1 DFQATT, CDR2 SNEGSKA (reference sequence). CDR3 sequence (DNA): TGCAGTGCTCCGACTAGCGAGCAGTACTTC. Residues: CSAPTSEQYF.

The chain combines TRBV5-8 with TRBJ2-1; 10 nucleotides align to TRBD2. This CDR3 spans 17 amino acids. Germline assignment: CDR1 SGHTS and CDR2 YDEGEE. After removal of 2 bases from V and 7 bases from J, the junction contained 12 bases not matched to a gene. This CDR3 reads CASSFEHSGRWENEQFF. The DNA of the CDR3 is TGTGCCAGCAGCTTCGAACATAGCGGGAGGTGGGAGAATGAGCAGTTCTTC.

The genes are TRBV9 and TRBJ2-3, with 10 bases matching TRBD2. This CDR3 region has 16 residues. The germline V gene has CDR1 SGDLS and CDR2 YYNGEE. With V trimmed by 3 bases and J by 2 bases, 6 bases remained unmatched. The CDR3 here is CASSALAGDHTDTQYF. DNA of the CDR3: TGTGCCAGCAGCGCCCTAGCGGGAGATCACACAGATACGCAGTATTTT.

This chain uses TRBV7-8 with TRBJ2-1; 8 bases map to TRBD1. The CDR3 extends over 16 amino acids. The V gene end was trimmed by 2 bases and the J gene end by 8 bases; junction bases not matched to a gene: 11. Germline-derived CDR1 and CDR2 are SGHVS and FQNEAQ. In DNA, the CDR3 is TGTGCCAGCAGCTTACTCCCGGCCCAGGGGGCTGATGAGCAGTTCTTC. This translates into CASSLLPAQGADEQFF.

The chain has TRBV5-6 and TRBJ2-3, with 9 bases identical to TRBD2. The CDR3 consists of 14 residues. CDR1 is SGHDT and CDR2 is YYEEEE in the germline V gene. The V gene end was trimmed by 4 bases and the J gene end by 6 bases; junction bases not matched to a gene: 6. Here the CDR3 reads CASSTGLAVDTQYF. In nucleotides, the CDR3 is TGTGCCAGCAGCACGGGACTAGCAGTGGATACGCAGTATTTT.

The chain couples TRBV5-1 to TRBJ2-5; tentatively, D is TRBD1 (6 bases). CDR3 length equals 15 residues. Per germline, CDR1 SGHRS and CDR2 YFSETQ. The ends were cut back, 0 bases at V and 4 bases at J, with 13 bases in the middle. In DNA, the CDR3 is TGCGCCAGCAGCTTGGCCCCAGGGGTGGGAGAGACCCAGTACTTC. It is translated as CASSLAPGVGETQYF.

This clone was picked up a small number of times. CDR3 region: CASSHGGGYTF. CDR3 DNA sequence: TGTGCCAGCAGCCACGGGGGGGGCTACACCTTC. The genes are TRBV11-2 and TRBJ1-2, with D possibly TRBD1 on 5 matching bases. Germline assignment: CDR1 SGHAT and CDR2 FQNNGV. This CDR3 has 11 residues. V dropped 5 bases and J dropped 8 bases, with 9 bases sitting between them.

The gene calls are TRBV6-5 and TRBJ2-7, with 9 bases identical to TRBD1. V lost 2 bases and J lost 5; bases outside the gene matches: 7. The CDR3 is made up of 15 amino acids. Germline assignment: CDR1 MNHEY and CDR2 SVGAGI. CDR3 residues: CASSYDRGKTHEQYF. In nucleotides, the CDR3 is TGTGCCAGCAGTTACGACAGGGGGAAGACCCACGAGCAGTACTTC.

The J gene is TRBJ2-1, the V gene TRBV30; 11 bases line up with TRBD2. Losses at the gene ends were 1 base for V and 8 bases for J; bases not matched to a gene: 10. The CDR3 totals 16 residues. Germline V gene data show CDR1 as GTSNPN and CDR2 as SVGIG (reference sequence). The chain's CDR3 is CAWSGASGGLGDEQFF. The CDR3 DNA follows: TGTGCCTGGAGTGGGGCTAGCGGGGGGCTTGGGGATGAGCAGTTCTTC.

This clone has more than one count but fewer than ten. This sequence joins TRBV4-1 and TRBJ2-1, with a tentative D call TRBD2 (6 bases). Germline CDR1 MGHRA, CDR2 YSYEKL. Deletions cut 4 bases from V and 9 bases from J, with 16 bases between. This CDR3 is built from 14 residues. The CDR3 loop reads CASSLRAGGGEQFF. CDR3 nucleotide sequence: TGCGCCAGCAGCCTCCGAGCGGGTGGAGGTGAGCAGTTCTTC.

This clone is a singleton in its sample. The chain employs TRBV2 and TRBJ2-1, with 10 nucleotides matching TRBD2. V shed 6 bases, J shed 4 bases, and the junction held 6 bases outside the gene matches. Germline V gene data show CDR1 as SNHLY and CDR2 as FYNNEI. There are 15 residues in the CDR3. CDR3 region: CASSPGLAAYNEQFF. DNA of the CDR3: TGTGCCAGCAGCCCCGGACTAGCGGCTTACAATGAGCAGTTCTTC.

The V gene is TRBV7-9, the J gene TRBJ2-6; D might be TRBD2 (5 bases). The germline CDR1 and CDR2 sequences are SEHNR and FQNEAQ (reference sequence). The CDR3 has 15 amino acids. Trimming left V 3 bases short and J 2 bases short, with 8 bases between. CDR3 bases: TGTGCCAGCAGCTTTGAGGGTGCTGGGGCCAACGTCCTGACTTTC. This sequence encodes CASSFEGAGANVLTF.

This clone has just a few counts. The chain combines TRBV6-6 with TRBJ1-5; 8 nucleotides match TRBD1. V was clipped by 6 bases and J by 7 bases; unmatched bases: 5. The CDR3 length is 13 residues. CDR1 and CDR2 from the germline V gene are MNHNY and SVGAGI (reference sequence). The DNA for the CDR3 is TGTGCCAGCAGCTGGACAGGGAACCAGCCCCAGCATTTT. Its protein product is CASSWTGNQPQHF.

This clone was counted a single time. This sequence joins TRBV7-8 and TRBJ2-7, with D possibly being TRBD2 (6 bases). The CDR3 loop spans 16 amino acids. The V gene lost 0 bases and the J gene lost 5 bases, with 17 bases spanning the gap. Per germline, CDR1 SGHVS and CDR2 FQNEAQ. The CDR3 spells CASSLALATRGHEQYF. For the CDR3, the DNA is TGTGCCAGCAGCTTAGCCCTAGCCACGCGGGGCCACGAGCAGTACTTC.

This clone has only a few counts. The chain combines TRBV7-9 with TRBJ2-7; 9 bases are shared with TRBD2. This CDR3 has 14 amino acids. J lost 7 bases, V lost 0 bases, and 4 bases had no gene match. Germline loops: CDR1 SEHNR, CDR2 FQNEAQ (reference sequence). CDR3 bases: TGTGCCAGCAGCTTAGCGCGGGGGGGGCAGGAGCAGTACTTC. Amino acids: CASSLARGGQEQYF.